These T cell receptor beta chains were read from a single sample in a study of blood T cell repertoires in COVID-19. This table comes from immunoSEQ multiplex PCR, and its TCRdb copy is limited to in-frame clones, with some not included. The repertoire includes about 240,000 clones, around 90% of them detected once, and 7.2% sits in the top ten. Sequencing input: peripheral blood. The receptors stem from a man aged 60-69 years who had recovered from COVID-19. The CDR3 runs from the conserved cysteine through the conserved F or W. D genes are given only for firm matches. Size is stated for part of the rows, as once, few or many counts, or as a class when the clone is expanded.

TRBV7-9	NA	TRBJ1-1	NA	TGTGCCAGCAGCCGGGCCGACAAGGAGGGCACTGAAGCTTTCTTT	CASSRADKEGTEAFF
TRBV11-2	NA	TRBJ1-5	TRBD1	TGTGCCAGCAGCCTTGGACAGGGACAACAGCCCCAGCATTTT	CASSLGQGQQPQHF
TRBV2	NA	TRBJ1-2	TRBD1	TGTGCCAGCAGAATAGGGACAGGGGGTAACTATGGCTACACCTTC	CASRIGTGGNYGYTF
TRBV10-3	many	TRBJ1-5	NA	TGTGCCATCAGTGAGCGGGGGAATCAGCCCCAGCATTTT	CAISERGNQPQHF
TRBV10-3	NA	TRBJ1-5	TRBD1	TGTGCCATCAGTGAGCAGGGGGGCCCGTATAGCAATCAGCCCCAGCATTTT	CAISEQGGPYSNQPQHF
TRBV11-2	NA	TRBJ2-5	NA	TGTGCCAGCGGGACAAGACGGCAAGAGACCCAGTACTTC	CASGTRRQETQYF
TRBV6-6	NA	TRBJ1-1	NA	TGTGCCTCCATCCGGGGGGGTTTGAACACTGAAGCTTTCTTT	CASIRGGLNTEAFF
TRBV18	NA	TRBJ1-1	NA	TGTGCCAGCTCACCAGGGCCCCGGGGGGTGAACACTGAAGCTTTCTTT	CASSPGPRGVNTEAFF
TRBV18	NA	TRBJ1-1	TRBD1	TGTGCCAGCTCACCCAACACCGGACAGGGTGAAGCTTTCTTT	CASSPNTGQGEAFF
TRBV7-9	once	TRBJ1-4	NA	TGTGCCAGCAGCTCCTGGGAGGGGAGGGAAAAACTGTTTTTT	CASSSWEGREKLFF
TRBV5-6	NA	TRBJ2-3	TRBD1	TGTGCCAGCAGCCCCGCAGGGGGAGTTACGCAGTATTTT	CASSPAGGVTQYF
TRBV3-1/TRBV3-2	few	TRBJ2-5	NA	TGTGCCAGCAGCCAAGAAGCGGAGACCCAGTACTTC	CASSQEAETQYF
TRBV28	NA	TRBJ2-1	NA	TGTGCCAGCAGTTCGCAGGGTTACAATGAGCAGTTCTTC	CASSSQGYNEQFF
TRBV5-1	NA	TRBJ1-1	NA	TGCGCCAGCAGCTTCACGGCGGGAAACACTGAAGCTTTCTTT	CASSFTAGNTEAFF
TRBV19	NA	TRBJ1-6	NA	TGTGCCAGTCATCCCACAGGGTATTCTAATTCACCCCTCCACTTT	CASHPTGYSNSPLHF
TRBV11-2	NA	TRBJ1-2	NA	TGTGCCAGCAGTCCGGACTACCTTTCTAACTATGGCTACACCTTC	CASSPDYLSNYGYTF
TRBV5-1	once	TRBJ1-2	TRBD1	TGCGCCAGCAGCTTGGGACAGGGGTACCTCTATGGCTACACCTTC	CASSLGQGYLYGYTF
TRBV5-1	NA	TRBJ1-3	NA	TGCGCCAGCAGAACCGGGACAGGAAACACCATATATTTT	CASRTGTGNTIYF
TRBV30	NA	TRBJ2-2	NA	TGTGCCTGGAGTATCCTATACCGGGACATATCGAACACCGGGGAGCTGTTTTTT	CAWSILYRDISNTGELFF
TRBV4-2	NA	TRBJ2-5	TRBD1	TGTGCCAGCAGCCAAACGCGGACAGGGGGCGGAGAGACCCAGTACTTC	CASSQTRTGGGETQYF
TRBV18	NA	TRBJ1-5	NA	TGTGCCAGCTCACCACCCGAGTATTCGCAGCCCCAGCATTTT	CASSPPEYSQPQHF
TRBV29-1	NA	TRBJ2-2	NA	TGCAGCGTTGAAGGGGGAGGACGGGAGCTGTTTTTT	CSVEGGGRELFF
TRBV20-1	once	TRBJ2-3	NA	TGCAGTGCTAGCGCTACCGAGGTCCAGAGGTTT	CSASATEVQRF
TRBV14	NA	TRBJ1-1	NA	TGTGCCAGCAGCCAAGGAAGGAGCACTGAAGCTTTCTTT	CASSQGRSTEAFF
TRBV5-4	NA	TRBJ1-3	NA	TGTGCCAGCAGCCTCGGGGGGCGGGGACGAAGGGGAAACACCATATATTTT	CASSLGGRGRRGNTIYF
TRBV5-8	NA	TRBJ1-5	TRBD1	TGTGCCAGCAGCTTGGCAGGGGGCGGCAATCAGCCCCAGCATTTT	CASSLAGGGNQPQHF